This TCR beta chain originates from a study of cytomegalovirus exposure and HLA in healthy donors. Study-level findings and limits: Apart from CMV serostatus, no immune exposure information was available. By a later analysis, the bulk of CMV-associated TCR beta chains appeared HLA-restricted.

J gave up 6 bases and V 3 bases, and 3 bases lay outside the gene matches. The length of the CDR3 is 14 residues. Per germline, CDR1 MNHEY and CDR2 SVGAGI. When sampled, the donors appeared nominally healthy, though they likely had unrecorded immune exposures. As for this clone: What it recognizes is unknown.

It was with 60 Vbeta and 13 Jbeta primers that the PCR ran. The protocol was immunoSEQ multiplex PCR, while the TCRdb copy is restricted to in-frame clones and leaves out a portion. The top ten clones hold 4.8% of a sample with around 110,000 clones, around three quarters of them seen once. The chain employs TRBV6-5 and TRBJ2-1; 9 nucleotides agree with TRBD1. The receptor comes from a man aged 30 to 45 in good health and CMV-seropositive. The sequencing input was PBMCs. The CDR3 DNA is TGTGCCAGCAGTTATGGGACAGGGCTCAATGAGCAGTTCTTC. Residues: CASSYGTGLNEQFF.